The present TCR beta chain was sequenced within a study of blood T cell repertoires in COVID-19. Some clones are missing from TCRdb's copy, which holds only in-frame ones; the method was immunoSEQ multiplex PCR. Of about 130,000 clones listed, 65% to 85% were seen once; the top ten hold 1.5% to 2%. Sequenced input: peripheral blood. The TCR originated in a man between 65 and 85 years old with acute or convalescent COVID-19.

The CDR3 bases are TGTGCCAGCAGTGAAGCTTCACTAGCTGGCACCGGGGAGCTGTTTTTT. Its protein product is CASSEASLAGTGELFF. This chain links TRBV2 with TRBJ2-2; TRBD2 might be the D (6 bases). The V gene lost 0 bases and the J gene lost 4 bases, with 12 bases spanning the gap. Per germline, CDR1 SNHLY and CDR2 FYNNEI. CDR3 length: 16 amino acids. Combining the CDR3 with reference TRBV2 and TRBJ2-2 gives the whole variable domain EPEVTQTPSHQVTQMGQEVILRCVPISNHLYFYWYRQILGQKVEFLVSFYNNEISEKSEIFDDQFSVERPDGSNFTLKIRSTKLEDSAMYFCASSEASLAGTGELFFGEGSRLTVL.